Below are 14 T cell receptor beta chains sequenced from a single sample in a study of shared clonotypes between healthy human individuals. Generated by immunoSEQ multiplex PCR, the TCRdb table keeps only in-frame clones and is missing some. The sample lists about half a million clones; 70% to 80% were seen once. The material sequenced was PBMCs. The receptors shown here come from a woman in her forties in good health. Some clones in this sample may be carry-over from other donors' samples.

The genes are TRBV30 and TRBJ2-2, with TRBD1 matching 8 bases. The CDR3 sequence is 16 residues long. CDR1 is GTSNPN, CDR2 SVGIG, per germline (reference sequence). J was trimmed by 4 bases and V by 4 bases; bases with no gene match: 11. CDR3: CAWIPRGRGPTGELFF. CDR3 nucleotide sequence: TGTGCCTGGATTCCCCGTGGCAGGGGGCCCACCGGGGAGCTGTTTTTT. Filled out from reference TRBV30 and TRBJ2-2, the complete variable domain reads SQTIHQWPATLVQPVGSPLSLECTVEGTSNPNLYWYRQAAGRGLQLLFYSVGIGQISSEVPQNLSASRPQDRQFILSSKKLLLSDSGFYLCAWIPRGRGPTGELFFGEGSRLTVL.

CDR3 DNA sequence: TGTGCCAGCAGCGTAGGGGGCCGCAACAATGAGCAGTTCTTC. Amino acid sequence: CASSVGGRNNEQFF. The J gene is TRBJ2-1, the V gene TRBV9, with D tentatively TRBD1 (5 bases). V lost 0 bases and J lost 5, with 9 bases in between. CDR3 length equals 14 residues. Germline V gives CDR1 SGDLS, CDR2 YYNGEE. Supplemented by reference TRBV9 and TRBJ2-1, the full variable domain reads DSGVTQTPKHLITATGQRVTLRCSPRSGDLSVYWYQQSLDQGLQFLIQYYNGEERAKGNILERFSAQQFPDLHSELNLSSLELGDSALYFCASSVGGRNNEQFFGPGTRLTVL.

This sequence joins TRBV7-8 and TRBJ2-3; 15 bases are a match to TRBD2. The trim removed 6 bases at V and 4 bases at J, leaving 11 bases unmatched. The CDR3 is made up of 18 amino acids. Germline V lookup: CDR1 SGHVS, CDR2 FQNEAQ. For the CDR3, the DNA is TGTGCCAGCAGGAGAGAACCCGGGACTAGCGGGAGGTCAGATACGCAGTATTTT. As protein: CASRREPGTSGRSDTQYF.

The rearrangement uses TRBV7-9 and TRBJ2-7; 11 bases align to TRBD1. The CDR3 contains 14 residues. Per germline, CDR1 SEHNR and CDR2 FQNEAQ (reference sequence). The V and J ends lost 5 bases and 4 bases, in that order; junction bases with no gene match: 4. CDR3 nucleotide sequence: TGTGCCAGCAGCCCCGGACAGGGGGCTTACGAGCAGTACTTC. It translates to CASSPGQGAYEQYF.

CDR3 in amino acids: CTSSQRGDSSGNTIYF. CDR3 sequence (DNA): TGCACCAGCAGCCAAAGGGGTGATAGCTCTGGAAACACCATATATTTT. V usage is TRBV1 and J usage is TRBJ1-3; TRBD1 is the table's D call and was not checked against the DNA. TRBV1 is an annotated pseudogene. The CDR3 runs to 16 residues.

This clone has a handful of counts. Other DNA sequences within the sample encode an identical CDR3. The V and J genes are TRBV6-4 and TRBJ1-5; D gene unclear. Germline V lookup: CDR1 MRHNA, CDR2 SNTAGT. V gave up 3 bases and J gave up 3 bases, with 6 bases separating them. This CDR3 has 13 residues. The CDR3 nucleotides are TGTGCCAGCAGTGAGGACCTCAATCAGCCCCAGCATTTT. Translating gives CASSEDLNQPQHF.

This chain uses TRBV18 with TRBJ2-2; D not certain. The CDR3 extends over 16 amino acids. Germline CDR1 KGHSH, CDR2 LQKENI. Trimming stripped 0 bases from V and 4 bases from J, with 12 bases between. CDR3 nucleotides: TGTGCCAGCTCACCACCTCTTCACTACGGCACCGGGGAGCTGTTTTTT. Its protein is CASSPPLHYGTGELFF.

The chain combines TRBV7-9 with TRBJ2-4; 8 bases are shared with TRBD2. The CDR3 length is 14 residues. Germline loops: CDR1 SEHNR, CDR2 FQNEAQ (reference sequence). V lost 1 base to trimming and J lost 6 bases; unmatched junction nucleotides: 2. The CDR3 sequence is CASSLGGLGNIQYF. The CDR3 region has the DNA TGTGCCAGCAGCTTAGGGGGACTAGGAAACATTCAGTACTTC.

The table lists this clone with a count of one. The J gene is TRBJ2-1, the V gene TRBV30; 8 positions match TRBD2. The CDR3 is 16 residues long. V dropped 2 bases and J dropped 4; count of bases not matched to a gene: 10. Per the germline V gene, CDR1 is GTSNPN and CDR2 is SVGIG (reference sequence). CDR3 sequence reads: CAWSPRGLAGYNEQFF. The CDR3 DNA follows: TGTGCCTGGAGTCCCCGCGGATTAGCGGGGTACAATGAGCAGTTCTTC.

This chain joins TRBV7-8 and TRBJ2-7; D tentatively reads TRBD1 or TRBD2 (5 bases each). The CDR3 runs to 13 residues. CDR1 SGHVS and CDR2 FQNEAQ come from the germline V gene. Trimming shortened V by 3 bases and J by 2 bases, and 8 bases separated the two germline ends. CDR3 DNA sequence: TGTGCCAGCAGCTTGAGGGGAACCTACGAGCAGTACTTC. It is translated as CASSLRGTYEQYF.

This chain connects TRBV5-1 to TRBJ2-7; D is perhaps TRBD2 (5 bases). This CDR3 comprises 14 residues. V lost 0 bases and J lost 0, with 7 bases in between. The germline V gene encodes CDR1 SGHRS and CDR2 YFSETQ. CDR3 DNA sequence: TGCGCCAGCAGCTTGGGGACTTACTCCTACGAGCAGTACTTC. Amino acid sequence: CASSLGTYSYEQYF.

The J gene is TRBJ2-7, the V gene TRBV18; 7 bases line up with TRBD1. Losses at the gene ends were 0 bases for V and 4 bases for J; bases not matched to a gene: 3. This CDR3 has 14 amino acids. The germline V gene has CDR1 KGHSH and CDR2 LQKENI. CDR3 loop: CASSPPGQRYEQYF. CDR3 in DNA: TGTGCCAGCTCACCACCGGGACAGCGGTACGAGCAGTACTTC.

This clone was counted many times. The chain recombines TRBV11-2 with TRBJ2-5, with D uncertain. The J call is in doubt because the DNA end fits TRBJ2-7 better. The CDR3 covers 13 residues. Germline V gene data show CDR1 as SGHAT and CDR2 as FQNNGV. The CDR3 protein is CASSLGDGYEQYF. CDR3 sequence (DNA): TGTGCCAGCAGCTTAGGTGATGGCTACGAGCAGTACTTC.

V is TRBV4-3 and J is TRBJ2-7; perhaps TRBD2 as D (6 bases). The CDR3 sequence is 13 residues long. Trimming stripped 3 bases from V and 3 bases from J, with 9 bases between. Germline CDR1 and CDR2: LGHNA and YSLEER. CDR3 DNA: TGCGCCAGCAGCCACGGACTAAGCTACGAGCAGTACTTC. Its translation: CASSHGLSYEQYF.